This T cell receptor (beta chain) is from a study of blood T cell repertoires in COVID-19. Across the whole study: The United States, Italy and Spain were the sources of the acute and convalescent COVID-19 samples.

CDR3 length equals 16 residues. Germline V lookup: CDR1 KGHSH, CDR2 LQKENI. V lost 2 bases to trimming and J lost 4 bases; unmatched junction nucleotides: 8. Measured with immunoSEQ multiplex PCR; TCRdb has only the in-frame clones, and not every one. The sample holds around 400,000 clones, 70% to 90% seen once. The age range of participants was about 18 to 95 years, with residence in some 25 US areas. In assigning cohorts, the study relied on participant-reported clinical history. No more than 2 weeks before study entry, exposed participants had met a case of COVID-19. Sample: PBMCs or T cells enriched from blood (not recorded which). This rearrangement joins TRBV18 to TRBJ2-1, with TRBD1 matching over 7 bases. The TCR originated in a woman under 30 who had been exposed to COVID-19. Here the CDR3 reads CASSPNGDSLYNEQFF. The CDR3 DNA sequence: TGTGCCAGCTCACCAAACGGGGACAGCCTATACAATGAGCAGTTCTTC.